Listed here are 10 T cell receptor beta chains from one sample, sequenced in a study of metastatic and nonmetastatic thyroid tumors. TCRdb re-called the PCR reads through MiXCR. The sample contains about 38,000 clones, 20% to 30% of which appear only once. Every patient was untreated before thyroid surgery. The source material was blood. Receptors were obtained from a female donor with papillary thyroid cancer or a benign thyroid nodule (not recorded which). Some clones in this sample may be carry-over from other donors' samples.

The table lists this clone with a count of one. CDR3 amino acids: CASSFASGRGTGELFF. The CDR3 coding sequence is TGTGCCAGCAGCTTCGCTAGCGGGAGAGGAACCGGGGAGCTGTTTTTT. The rearrangement joins TRBV7-2 to TRBJ2-2; 10 bases are a match to TRBD2. After removal of 3 bases from V and 5 bases from J, the junction contained 6 bases not matched to a gene. This CDR3 contains 16 residues. CDR1 SGHTA and CDR2 FQGNSA come from the germline V gene. Supplemented by reference TRBV7-2 and TRBJ2-2, the full variable domain reads GAGVSQSPSNKVTEKGKDVELRCDPISGHTALYWYRQSLGQGLEFLIYFQGNSAPDKSGLPSDRFSAERTGGSVSTLTIQRTQQEDSAVYLCASSFASGRGTGELFFGEGSRLTVL.

The sample holds a few counts of this clone. The V and J genes are TRBV28 and TRBJ2-7; D may be TRBD1 (6 bases). Trimming took off 5 bases at V and 2 bases at J, with 13 bases between the two ends. Germline V gene data show CDR1 as MDHEN and CDR2 as SYDVKM. This CDR3 contains 14 residues. For the CDR3, the DNA is TGTGCCAGCAGTCTGGGAGACAGGACCTACGAGCAGTACTTC. It translates to CASSLGDRTYEQYF.

Written as DNA, the CDR3 is TGCAGTGCTAGAGGAAGTGGGCTAGCGGGAGGGCCAACAGATACGCAGTATTTT. Encoded protein: CSARGSGLAGGPTDTQYF. V is TRBV20-1 and J is TRBJ2-3; 12 bases are shared with TRBD2. V gave up 1 base and J gave up 3 bases; unmatched junction bases: 11. The germline CDR1 and CDR2 sequences are DFQATT and SNEGSKA (reference sequence). The length of the CDR3 is 18 residues.

This clone is judged medium-sized. The J gene is TRBJ1-6, the V gene TRBV28; TRBD1 agrees at 9 bases. V lost 6 bases and J lost 4; bases outside the gene matches: 13. CDR1 is MDHEN, CDR2 SYDVKM, per germline. There are 18 residues in the CDR3. The CDR3 region is CASRTGTGYSPYNSPLHF. The CDR3, as DNA: TGTGCCAGCAGAACCGGGACAGGGTACTCTCCTTATAATTCACCCCTCCACTTT.

V usage is TRBV11-1 and J usage is TRBJ1-4; 7 positions agree with TRBD1. The CDR3 loop spans 16 amino acids. Looked up from germline, CDR1 is SGHAT and CDR2 is FQDESV (reference sequence). J was trimmed by 0 bases and V by 5 bases; bases with no gene match: 6. CDR3 DNA sequence: TGTGCCAGCAGCCCCGGGACAGACGCAACTAATGAAAAACTGTTTTTT. This encodes CASSPGTDATNEKLFF.

In regard to this clone: In the same sample, other DNA sequences code for this CDR3. The chain combines TRBV7-8 with TRBJ2-1, with 9 bases identical to TRBD1. This CDR3 comprises 15 residues. With 3 bases clipped from V and 9 bases from J, the junction kept 9 bases outside the gene matches. Germline values: CDR1 SGHVS, CDR2 FQNEAQ. CDR3 in amino acids: CASSLGTGTQIEQFF. In nucleotides, the CDR3 is TGTGCCAGCAGCTTGGGGACAGGGACACAGATTGAGCAGTTCTTC.

This clone has a handful of counts. J is TRBJ2-1 and V is TRBV11-2, with D perhaps assigned TRBD1 or TRBD2 (5 bases each). This CDR3 is built from 17 residues. V dropped 2 bases and J dropped 4 bases, with 18 bases sitting between them. Germline-derived CDR1 and CDR2 are SGHAT and FQNNGV. Here the CDR3 reads CASSLSPGAGIYNEQFF. The CDR3, as DNA: TGTGCCAGCAGCTTATCCCCCGGGGCAGGAATTTACAATGAGCAGTTCTTC.

J is TRBJ2-1 and V is TRBV5-1, with a possible D match to TRBD1 (5 bases). Germline loops: CDR1 SGHRS, CDR2 YFSETQ. This CDR3 contains 14 residues. V was clipped by 0 bases and J by 10 bases, with 14 bases between them. The CDR3 loop reads CASSLGRQGREQFF. CDR3 sequence (DNA): TGCGCCAGCAGCTTGGGGCGGCAGGGCAGGGAGCAGTTCTTC.

As concerns this clone: A much larger clone differs from this one at a single base, so this may be a read error. The rearrangement links TRBV2 to TRBJ2-5; TRBD2 is a possible D gene (5 bases). Germline V gives CDR1 SNHLY, CDR2 FYNNEI. The CDR3 contains 13 residues. Trimming took 7 bases from V and 5 from J, leaving 14 bases between them. The DNA for the CDR3 is TGTGCCAGCATCACCGGGGTTGGGGAGACCCAGTACTTC. Its translation is CASITGVGETQYF.

The V and J genes are TRBV12-3 or TRBV12-4 and TRBJ1-4; D perhaps matches TRBD1 (5 bases). V was trimmed by 6 bases and J by 8 bases, leaving 13 bases between them. The CDR3 is 13 residues long. The CDR3 spells CASRPGTREKLFF. The CDR3 coding sequence is TGTGCCAGCAGGCCCGGGACGCGGGAAAAACTGTTTTTT.